Below, 24 T cell receptor beta chains from the same sample are listed, as sequenced in a study of human T cells and chemical hapten exposure. TCRdb re-called the RACE reads through MiXCR, storing one row per CDR3 protein. The table lists about 120,000 distinct CDR3 sequences, roughly 12% of them singletons. Time point denoted: patch test 3, about 24 weeks after DPC sensitization. Treatment described: therapeutic diphenylcyclopropenone sensitization with weekly scalp DPC. Sample: whole blood, taken in connection with sensitization to the hapten diphenylcyclopropenone (DPC). The receptors were gathered from a woman aged 45-59 years with alopecia areata. Some clones in this sample may be carry-over from other donors' samples.

This clonotype appeared a few times. This chain uses TRBV15 with TRBJ2-1; TRBD2 matches at 9 bases. The germline CDR1 and CDR2 sequences are LNHNV and YYDKDF (reference sequence). The CDR3 totals 15 residues. J lost 2 bases, V lost 5 bases, and 4 bases had no gene match. CDR3 in DNA: TGTGCCACCAGCGGGGCGGGGGGGGCCTACAATGAGCAGTTCTTC. Residues: CATSGAGGAYNEQFF.

There are a few counts of this clonotype. The CDR3 here is CASSQTRATNEKLFF. Written as DNA, the CDR3 is TGTGCCAGCAGTCAGACCAGGGCAACTAATGAAAAACTGTTTTTT. The chain carries TRBV6-5 and TRBJ1-4, with D possibly matching TRBD1 (5 bases). V lost 5 bases and J 0 bases, leaving 10 bases between the germline ends. CDR1 and CDR2 from the germline V gene are MNHEY and SVGAGI. The length of the CDR3 is 15 residues.

This clonotype was picked up many times. V gene TRBV29-1 combines with J gene TRBJ2-4; D gene unclear. The germline V and J ends were trimmed by 4 bases and 9 bases, with 13 bases remaining between them. CDR3 length: 12 amino acids. Germline V gene data show CDR1 as SQVTM and CDR2 as ANQGSEA. Here the CDR3 reads CSVANSRGIQYF. The CDR3 region has the DNA TGCAGCGTTGCAAATAGTCGCGGCATTCAGTACTTC.

This clonotype came up a few times. The chain recombines TRBV12-3 or TRBV12-4 with TRBJ2-2; 10 bases fit TRBD2. The CDR3 covers 16 residues. J lost 3 bases, V lost 6 bases, and 7 bases had no gene match. CDR3 bases: TGTGCCAGCAGCCCGAGCGGGAGGGCCTACACCGGGGAGCTGTTTTTT. Translating it yields CASSPSGRAYTGELFF.

The CDR3 coding sequence is TGCGCCAGCAGGGGGACGGGACCTAATGAAAAACTGTTTTTT. It encodes CASRGTGPNEKLFF. The chain is built from TRBV4-1 and TRBJ1-4; tentative D call: TRBD1 (5 bases). Germline CDR1 reads MGHRA; CDR2 reads YSYEKL. CDR3 length equals 14 residues. The ends were cut back, 6 bases at V and 3 bases at J, with 11 bases in the middle.

This clonotype was counted between two and nine times. V and J are TRBV27 and TRBJ1-1; 9 nucleotides agree with TRBD1. The CDR3 runs 15 residues. In germline, CDR1 is MNHEY, CDR2 SMNVEV (reference sequence). V lost 6 bases and J lost 0; bases outside the gene matches: 5. CDR3 DNA: TGTGCCAGCAGGATACAGGGGGCCATGAACACTGAAGCTTTCTTT. This codes for CASRIQGAMNTEAFF.

The genes are TRBV12-3 or TRBV12-4 and TRBJ2-7; D is ambiguous. The CDR3 runs 13 residues. With 8 bases removed from V and 0 bases from J, the gap between germline ends came to 11 bases. CDR3 protein: CASQLGNSYEQYF. The CDR3 coding sequence is TGTGCCAGCCAGCTGGGAAACTCCTACGAGCAGTACTTC.

Remarks on this clonotype: A clone one base away is much larger, so this may be a read error. This rearrangement joins TRBV12-3 or TRBV12-4 to TRBJ2-7; no clear D. This CDR3 is 16 amino acids long. V was cut by 6 bases and J by 0 bases, with 18 bases left in between. CDR3 sequence reads: CASSPPGLPVSYEQYF. For the CDR3, the DNA is TGTGCCAGCAGCCCTCCCGGGCTCCCTGTCTCCTACGAGCAGTACTTC.

The rearrangement uses TRBV2 and TRBJ2-3; 7 bases match TRBD2. The trim removed 2 bases at V and 2 bases at J, leaving 4 bases unmatched. The CDR3 contains 15 residues. Germline V lookup: CDR1 SNHLY, CDR2 FYNNEI. Here the CDR3 DNA reads TGTGCCAGCAGTGAATGGACTAGGAACACAGATACGCAGTATTTT. This encodes CASSEWTRNTDTQYF. The full variable domain, its missing parts supplied by reference TRBV2 and TRBJ2-3, is EPEVTQTPSHQVTQMGQEVILRCVPISNHLYFYWYRQILGQKVEFLVSFYNNEISEKSEIFDDQFSVERPDGSNFTLKIRSTKLEDSAMYFCASSEWTRNTDTQYFGPGTRLTVL.

The rearrangement uses TRBV29-1 and TRBJ2-1, with D perhaps given as TRBD1 or TRBD2 (6 bases each). The V gene lost 4 bases and the J gene lost 0 bases, with 16 bases spanning the gap. Looked up from germline, CDR1 is SQVTM and CDR2 is ANQGSEA. There are 16 residues in the CDR3. The CDR3 protein is CSVVGGGSRSYNEQFF. In nucleotides, the CDR3 is TGCAGCGTTGTGGGGGGCGGCAGCCGCTCCTACAATGAGCAGTTCTTC.

The DNA for the CDR3 is TGTGCCAGCAGCCAGATTGCGGGCGAAAAACTGTTTTTT. It is translated as CASSQIAGEKLFF. V gene TRBV14 combines with J gene TRBJ1-4; unclear D gene. The ends were cut back, 3 bases at V and 8 bases at J, with 10 bases in the middle. CDR3 length: 13 amino acids. The germline CDR1 and CDR2 sequences are SGHDN and FVKESK.

The chain's CDR3 is CASSLGGIENIQYF. CDR3 coding DNA: TGTGCCAGCAGCTTAGGAGGGATAGAGAACATTCAGTACTTC. The chain joins TRBV5-6 to TRBJ2-4, with D possibly matching TRBD2 (6 bases). CDR3 length: 14 amino acids. Germline V lookup: CDR1 SGHDT, CDR2 YYEEEE. The germline V and J ends were trimmed by 2 bases and 7 bases, with 13 bases remaining between them.

This clonotype showed up just a few times. The genes are TRBV12-3 or TRBV12-4 and TRBJ2-7; 12 bases are shared with TRBD1. The CDR3 sequence is 15 residues long. The J segment lost 4 bases and the V segment lost 6 bases, leaving 7 bases of the junction unmatched. CDR3 in DNA: TGTGCCAGCAGCGGGGGACAGGGGGCTTTGTACGAGCAGTACTTC. Residues: CASSGGQGALYEQYF.

This clonotype was observed a handful of times. This sequence joins TRBV18 and TRBJ1-1; 7 positions match TRBD1. J was trimmed by 2 bases and V by 2 bases; bases with no gene match: 5. The CDR3 runs to 15 residues. The germline V gene has CDR1 KGHSH and CDR2 LQKENI. As DNA, the CDR3 is TGTGCCAGCTCACCAGTGGACAGGCTAAACACTGAAGCTTTCTTT. Translated, it gives CASSPVDRLNTEAFF.

This chain links TRBV3-1 with TRBJ2-7; TRBD1 matches at 7 bases. The junction had 5 bases not matched to a gene; V was cut back by 1 base and J by 2 bases. CDR3 length: 15 residues. Germline V lookup: CDR1 LGHDT, CDR2 YNNKEL (reference sequence). CDR3 coding DNA: TGTGCCAGCAGCCAAGTATCCGGGACAGCCTACGAGCAGTACTTC. Translated, it gives CASSQVSGTAYEQYF.

The chain links TRBV5-1 to TRBJ2-7, with a weak D call TRBD1 (6 bases). Trimming left V 4 bases short and J 5 bases short, with 16 bases between. Per germline, CDR1 SGHRS and CDR2 YFSETQ. The CDR3 runs 14 residues. This CDR3 reads CASSSTQGPNEQYF. The DNA of the CDR3 is TGCGCCAGCAGCAGCACGCAGGGGCCTAACGAGCAGTACTTC.

This chain joins TRBV2 and TRBJ2-3; 8 bases agree with TRBD1. The CDR3 runs 14 residues. V lost 6 bases and J lost 3; bases outside the gene matches: 5. CDR1 and CDR2 from the germline V gene are SNHLY and FYNNEI. CDR3 residues: CASSRTGITDTQYF. The CDR3 DNA follows: TGTGCCAGCAGCAGGACAGGGATTACAGATACGCAGTATTTT.

This CDR3 reads CASSPLAPKLAAPGNEQFF. CDR3 nucleotides: TGTGCCAGCAGCCCCCTCGCCCCGAAACTAGCGGCTCCCGGGAATGAGCAGTTCTTC. The chain recombines TRBV3-1 with TRBJ2-1, with 8 bases identical to TRBD2. CDR1 is LGHDT and CDR2 is YNNKEL in the germline V gene (reference sequence). This CDR3 contains 19 residues. J gave up 7 bases and V 4 bases, and 21 bases lay outside the gene matches.

This clonotype has a handful of counts. The chain links TRBV6-1 to TRBJ2-3; 10 bases agree with TRBD2. V gave up 5 bases and J gave up 1 base; unmatched junction bases: 6. The CDR3 loop spans 16 amino acids. Germline V gene sequence: CDR1 MNHNS, CDR2 SASEGT. The CDR3 DNA follows: TGTGCCAGCAGTTTCCTCGGGACTAGCGGCACAGATACGCAGTATTTT. Protein sequence: CASSFLGTSGTDTQYF.

In this sample, this clonotype turned up a few times. The chain uses TRBV5-1 and TRBJ2-1; 15 bases line up with TRBD2. Germline V gives CDR1 SGHRS, CDR2 YFSETQ. This CDR3 is 19 amino acids long. Trimming cost V 4 bases and J 5 bases; bases outside gene matches: 13. CDR3 region: CASSPLLPGLAGGNNEQFF. The CDR3 coding sequence is TGCGCCAGCAGCCCCTTGTTACCGGGACTAGCGGGGGGTAACAATGAGCAGTTCTTC.

This clonotype came up many times. The genes are TRBV28 and TRBJ2-7; the D is unclear. The germline gives CDR1 MDHEN, CDR2 SYDVKM. This CDR3 contains 11 residues. V was trimmed by 10 bases and J by 2 bases, leaving 9 bases between them. The CDR3: CATYQAYEQYF. The CDR3 nucleotides read TGTGCCACCTACCAGGCCTACGAGCAGTACTTC.

This clonotype was seen more than once but under ten times. This chain connects TRBV28 to TRBJ2-3, with TRBD1 matching 9 bases. Germline V lookup: CDR1 MDHEN, CDR2 SYDVKM. The CDR3 extends over 15 amino acids. The junction had 4 bases not matched to a gene; V was cut back by 3 bases and J by 3 bases. The DNA for the CDR3 is TGTGCCAGCAGTTTTGGGACAGGGCAAACAGATACGCAGTATTTT. This encodes CASSFGTGQTDTQYF.

The rearrangement joins TRBV5-1 to TRBJ1-1, with 8 positions matching TRBD1. This CDR3 is 15 amino acids long. The trim removed 1 base at V and 6 bases at J, leaving 8 bases unmatched. CDR1 is SGHRS and CDR2 is YFSETQ in the germline V gene. Here the CDR3 DNA reads TGCGCCAGCAGCTTGTTAGGGACAGGCTATGCTGAAGCTTTCTTT. The encoded protein is CASSLLGTGYAEAFF.

This chain connects TRBV7-2 to TRBJ2-3; D call uncertain. In germline, CDR1 is SGHTA, CDR2 FQGNSA. V was pared by 3 bases and J by 5 bases, with 15 bases between. The CDR3 runs 15 residues. The chain's CDR3 is CASSFLAGNQDTQYF. The CDR3 nucleotides are TGTGCCAGCAGCTTCTTAGCTGGGAATCAAGATACGCAGTATTTT.